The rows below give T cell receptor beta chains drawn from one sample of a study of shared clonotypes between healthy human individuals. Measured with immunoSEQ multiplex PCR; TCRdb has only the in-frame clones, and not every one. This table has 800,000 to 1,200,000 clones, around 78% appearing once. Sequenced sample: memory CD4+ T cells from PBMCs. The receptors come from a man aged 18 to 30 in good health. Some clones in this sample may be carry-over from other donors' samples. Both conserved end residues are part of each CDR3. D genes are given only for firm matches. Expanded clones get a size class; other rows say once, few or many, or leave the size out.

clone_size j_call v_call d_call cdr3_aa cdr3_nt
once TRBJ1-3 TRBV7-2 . CASSQEGGSGNTIYF TGTGCCAGCAGCCAGGAAGGGGGGTCTGGAAACACCATATATTTT
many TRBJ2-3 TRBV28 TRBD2 CASSFLGLAASTDTQYF TGTGCCAGCAGTTTCCTTGGACTAGCGGCTAGCACAGATACGCAGTATTTT
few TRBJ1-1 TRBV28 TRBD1 CASRAFRDRSHTEAFF TGTGCCAGCAGAGCCTTCCGGGACAGGAGTCACACTGAAGCTTTCTTT
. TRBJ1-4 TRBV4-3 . CASSQEEFYEKLFF TGCGCCAGCAGCCAAGAGGAGTTTTATGAAAAACTGTTTTTT
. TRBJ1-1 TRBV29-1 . CSVDSFMNTEAFF TGCAGCGTTGACAGTTTTATGAACACTGAAGCTTTCTTT
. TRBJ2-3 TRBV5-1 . CASSFTGTDTQYF TGCGCCAGCAGCTTTACAGGGACAGATACGCAGTATTTT
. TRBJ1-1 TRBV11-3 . CASSFSLNTEAFF TGTGCCAGCAGCTTCAGCCTGAACACTGAAGCTTTCTTT
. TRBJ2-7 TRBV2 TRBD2 CASSEAGTSGGYEQYF TGTGCCAGCAGTGAGGCTGGGACTAGCGGCGGGTACGAGCAGTACTTC
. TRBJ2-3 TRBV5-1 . CASSLGGLSTDTQYF TGCGCCAGCAGCTTGGGCGGTCTTAGCACAGATACGCAGTATTTT
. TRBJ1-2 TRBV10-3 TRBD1 CAIREQGAELGYTF TGTGCCATCAGGGAACAGGGGGCCGAGTTGGGCTACACCTTC
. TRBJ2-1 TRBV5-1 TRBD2 CASSPRTSDNEQFF TGCGCCAGCAGCCCGCGGACTAGCGACAATGAGCAGTTCTTC
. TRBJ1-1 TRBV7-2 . CASSLTGPLGEAFF TGTGCCAGCAGCCTTACGGGTCCCTTGGGGGAAGCTTTCTTT
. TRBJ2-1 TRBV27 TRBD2 CASRAGSLVTSEYNEQFF TGTGCCAGCAGAGCGGGAAGCCTTGTAACTAGCGAGTACAATGAGCAGTTCTTC
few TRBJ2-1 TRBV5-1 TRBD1 CASSATGYEQFF TGCGCCAGCAGCGCGACAGGGTATGAGCAGTTCTTC
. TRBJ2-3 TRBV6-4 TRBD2 CASRASGIRTDTQYF TGTGCCAGCCGCGCGAGCGGGATAAGGACAGATACGCAGTATTTT
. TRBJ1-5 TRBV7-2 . CASSLGADQPQHF TGTGCCAGCAGCTTAGGGGCAGATCAGCCCCAGCATTTT
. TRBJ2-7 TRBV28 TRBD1 CASRRGQSYYEQYF TGTGCCAGCAGAAGGGGACAGTCGTACTACGAGCAGTACTTC
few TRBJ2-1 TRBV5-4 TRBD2 CASSLGLAGGNEQFF TGTGCCAGCAGCTTGGGACTAGCGGGAGGAAATGAGCAGTTCTTC
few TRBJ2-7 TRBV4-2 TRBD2 CASSLSSGGEQYF TGTGCCAGCAGCCTGAGCTCGGGAGGCGAGCAGTACTTC
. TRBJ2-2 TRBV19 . CASEWQIYTGELFF TGTGCCAGTGAATGGCAGATTTACACCGGGGAGCTGTTTTTT
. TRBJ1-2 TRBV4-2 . CASSQAITATYGYTF TGTGCCAGCAGCCAAGCGATAACGGCCACCTATGGCTACACCTTC
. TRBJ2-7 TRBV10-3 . CAISGSAYEQYF TGTGCCATCAGTGGGTCGGCCTACGAGCAGTACTTC
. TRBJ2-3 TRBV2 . CASGDRTDTQYF TGTGCCAGCGGGGACCGCACAGATACGCAGTATTTT
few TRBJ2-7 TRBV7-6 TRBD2 CASSPGTSGGPYEQYF TGTGCCAGCAGCCCGGGGACTAGCGGGGGGCCCTACGAGCAGTACTTC
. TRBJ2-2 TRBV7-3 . CASSFSVTNTGELFF TGTGCCAGCAGCTTTTCCGTGACAAACACCGGGGAGCTGTTTTTT
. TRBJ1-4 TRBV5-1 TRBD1 CASSAGQGAGEKLFF TGCGCCAGCAGCGCCGGACAGGGGGCGGGAGAAAAACTGTTTTTT
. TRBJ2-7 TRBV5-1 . CASSLLNSYEQYF TGCGCCAGCAGCTTGCTTAACTCCTACGAGCAGTACTTC
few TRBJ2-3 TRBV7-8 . CASSLVSDTQYF TGTGCCAGCAGCTTAGTATCAGATACGCAGTATTTT
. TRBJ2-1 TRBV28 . CASTAPGDEQFF TGTGCCAGCACCGCGCCGGGGGATGAGCAGTTCTTC
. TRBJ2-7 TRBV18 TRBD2 CASSPGTSGSLSEQYF TGTGCCAGCTCACCGGGGACTAGCGGGAGTTTAAGCGAGCAGTACTTC
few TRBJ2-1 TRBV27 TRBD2 CASSAGLAILGEQFF TGTGCCAGCAGTGCCGGACTAGCCATTTTAGGAGAGCAGTTCTTC
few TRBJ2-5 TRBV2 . CASSVGGETQYF TGTGCCAGCAGTGTGGGGGGAGAGACCCAGTACTTC
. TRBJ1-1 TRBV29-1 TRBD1 CSVVPQGVVAFF TGCAGCGTTGTTCCCCAGGGGGTGGTAGCTTTCTTT
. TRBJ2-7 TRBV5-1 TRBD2 CASSLDVRGRKGNEQYF TGCGCCAGCAGCTTGGATGTTCGCGGGAGGAAGGGTAACGAGCAGTACTTC
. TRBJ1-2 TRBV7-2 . CASSLGAGGRGYTF TGTGCCAGCAGCTTAGGGGCTGGGGGTCGAGGCTACACCTTC
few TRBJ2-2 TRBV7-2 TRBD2 CASSLAGFAGGPFGTGELFF TGTGCCAGCAGCTTAGCGGGGTTCGCGGGAGGGCCATTTGGCACCGGGGAGCTGTTTTTT
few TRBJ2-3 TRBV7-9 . CASSRSERDTQYF TGTGCCAGCAGCCGATCGGAGCGAGATACGCAGTATTTT
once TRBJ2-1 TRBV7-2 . CASSLVGGFSYNEQFF TGTGCCAGCAGCTTAGTGGGTGGGTTCTCCTACAATGAGCAGTTCTTC
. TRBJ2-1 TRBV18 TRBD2 CASSRGLAETGEQFF TGTGCCAGCTCTCGGGGACTAGCTGAAACGGGGGAGCAGTTCTTC
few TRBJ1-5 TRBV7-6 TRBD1 CASTFGTGENQPQHF TGTGCCAGCACCTTCGGGACAGGGGAAAATCAGCCCCAGCATTTT
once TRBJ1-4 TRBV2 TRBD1 CASSEGTGGNEKLFF TGTGCCAGCAGTGAAGGGACAGGGGGAAATGAAAAACTGTTTTTT
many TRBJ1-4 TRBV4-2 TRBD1 CASSPKGGGPGEKLFF TGTGCCAGCAGCCCAAAGGGAGGGGGCCCGGGTGAAAAACTGTTTTTT